The rows below give T cell receptor beta chains drawn from one sample of a study of breast tumors, draining lymph nodes, adjacent tissues. TCRdb re-called the multiplex PCR reads with MiXCR, one entry per CDR3 protein. The sample has 270,000 or so distinct CDR3 sequences, about 33% seen once. Specimen: axillary lymph node tissue. Source of these receptors: a female donor with breast cancer. Some clones in this sample may be carry-over from other donors' samples. The CDR3 runs from the conserved cysteine through the conserved F or W.

V gene	J gene	CDR3 protein
TRBV29-1	TRBJ2-7	CSVGTSGAYEQYF
TRBV24-1	TRBJ2-1	CATSDSPTSGRTWSVDEQFF
TRBV7-2	TRBJ2-5	CASSDPDRGETQYF
TRBV24-1	TRBJ2-3	CATSDLRENTDTQYF
TRBV29-1	TRBJ2-7	CSVLTPGQTLYEQYF
TRBV2	TRBJ1-4	CASTWETGGSNEKLFF
TRBV15	TRBJ2-7	CATSRERFRLAPYEQHF
TRBV11-3	TRBJ2-3	CASSFEGARTDTQYF
TRBV10-3	TRBJ1-2	CASRSPGTVRYGYTF
TRBV19	TRBJ1-5	CASSPYMGTRRGSNQPQHF
TRBV4-3	TRBJ2-5	CASSQDLPGTGGETQYF
TRBV12-3/TRBV12-4	TRBJ2-5	CASSPSAGAETQYF
TRBV7-2	TRBJ2-5	CASSLDRGRETQYF
TRBV5-8	TRBJ2-3	CASSTPTGISTDTQYF
TRBV12-3/TRBV12-4	TRBJ2-1	CASSPGLKQFF
TRBV12-3/TRBV12-4	TRBJ1-2	CASSLASGGYTF
TRBV6-6	TRBJ2-7	CATRHYEQYF
TRBV9	TRBJ2-2	CASSPPLTTGELFF
TRBV5-1	TRBJ2-3	CASSFSLAGVADTQYF
TRBV4-2	TRBJ2-2	CASSEQRNTGELFF
TRBV2	TRBJ2-5	CASSEGLAGAMETQYF
TRBV12-3/TRBV12-4	TRBJ2-5	CASSPGGLGGETQYF
TRBV15	TRBJ1-4	CATSRSTGEDGEKLFF
TRBV9	TRBJ2-2	CASSENRYGELFF
TRBV20-1	TRBJ2-3	CSAREHSGHTDTQYF
TRBV7-9	TRBJ2-1	CASSLEAGGSYNEQFF
TRBV13	TRBJ2-7	CASSLNRGPPYEQYF
TRBV19	TRBJ2-7	CASSIVRTRPGGTPYEQYF
TRBV28	TRBJ2-3	CASETVTDTQYF
TRBV7-9	TRBJ1-2	CASSLGTGAPSPYTF
TRBV11-3	TRBJ2-2	CASSFANTGELFF
TRBV10-1	TRBJ2-5	CASSEYQVGGETQCF
TRBV2	TRBJ1-1	CASSESDRYEAFF
TRBV11-2	TRBJ2-5	CASSLGDRDLETQYF
TRBV20-1	TRBJ1-3	CSARDFADRGQGNTIYF
TRBV12-3/TRBV12-4	TRBJ1-4	CASSPGQVGTNEKLFF
TRBV11-3	TRBJ2-2	CASSSRTSGNTGELFF
TRBV27	TRBJ2-6	CASSLTSGANVLTF
TRBV19	TRBJ2-3	CASSGTGLVDTQYF
TRBV29-1	TRBJ2-3	CSVEGLADEQYF
TRBV10-3	TRBJ2-1	CAISNFPKINEQFF
TRBV4-3	TRBJ2-1	CASSQARLADNEQFF
TRBV5-1	TRBJ1-6	CASSSDLQGWNSPLHF
TRBV5-1	TRBJ2-7	CASRFRQGGPYEQYF
TRBV3-1	TRBJ1-4	CASRGNRAGEKLFF